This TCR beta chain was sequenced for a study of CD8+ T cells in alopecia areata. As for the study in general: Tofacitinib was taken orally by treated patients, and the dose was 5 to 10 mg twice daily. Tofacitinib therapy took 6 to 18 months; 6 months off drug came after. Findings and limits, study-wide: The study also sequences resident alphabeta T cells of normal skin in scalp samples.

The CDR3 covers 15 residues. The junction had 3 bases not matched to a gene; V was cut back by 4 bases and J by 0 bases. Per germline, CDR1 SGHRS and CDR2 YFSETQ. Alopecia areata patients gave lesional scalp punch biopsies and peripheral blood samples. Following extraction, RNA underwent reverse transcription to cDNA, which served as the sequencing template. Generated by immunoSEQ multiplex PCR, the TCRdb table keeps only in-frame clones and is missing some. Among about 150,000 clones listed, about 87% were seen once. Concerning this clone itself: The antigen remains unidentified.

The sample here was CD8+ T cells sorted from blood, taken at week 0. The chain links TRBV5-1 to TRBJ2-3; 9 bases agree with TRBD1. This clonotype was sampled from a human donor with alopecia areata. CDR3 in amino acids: CASSRGTGSTDTQYF. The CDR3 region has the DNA TGCGCCAGCAGCCGCGGGACAGGGAGCACAGATACGCAGTATTTT.